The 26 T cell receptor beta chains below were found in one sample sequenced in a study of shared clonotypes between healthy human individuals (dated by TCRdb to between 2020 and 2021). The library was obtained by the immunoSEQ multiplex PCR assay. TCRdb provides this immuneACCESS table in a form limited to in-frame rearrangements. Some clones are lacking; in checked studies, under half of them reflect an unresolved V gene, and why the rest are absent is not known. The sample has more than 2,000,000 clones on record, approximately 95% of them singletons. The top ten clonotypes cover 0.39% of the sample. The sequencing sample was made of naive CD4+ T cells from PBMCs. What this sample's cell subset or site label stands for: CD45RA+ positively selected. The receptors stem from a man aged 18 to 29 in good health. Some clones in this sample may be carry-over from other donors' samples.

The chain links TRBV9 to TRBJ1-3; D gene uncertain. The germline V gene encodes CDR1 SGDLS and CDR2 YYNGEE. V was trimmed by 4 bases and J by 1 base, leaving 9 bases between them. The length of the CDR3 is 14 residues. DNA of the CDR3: TGTGCCAGCAGCTCGGCCACGTCTGGAAACACCATATATTTT. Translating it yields CASSSATSGNTIYF.

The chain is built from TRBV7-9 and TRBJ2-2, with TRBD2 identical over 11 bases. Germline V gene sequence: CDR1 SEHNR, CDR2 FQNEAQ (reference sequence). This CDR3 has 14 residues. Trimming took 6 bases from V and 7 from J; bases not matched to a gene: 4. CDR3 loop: CASSSGRAIGELFF. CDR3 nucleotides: TGTGCCAGCAGTAGCGGGAGGGCCATCGGGGAGCTGTTTTTT.

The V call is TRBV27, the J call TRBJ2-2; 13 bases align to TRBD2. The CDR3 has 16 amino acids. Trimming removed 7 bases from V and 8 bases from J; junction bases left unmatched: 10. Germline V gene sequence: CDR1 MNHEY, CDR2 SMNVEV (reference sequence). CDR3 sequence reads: CASTPRTSGSRGELFF. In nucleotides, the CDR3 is TGTGCCAGCACCCCGCGGACTAGCGGGAGTAGAGGGGAGCTGTTTTTT.

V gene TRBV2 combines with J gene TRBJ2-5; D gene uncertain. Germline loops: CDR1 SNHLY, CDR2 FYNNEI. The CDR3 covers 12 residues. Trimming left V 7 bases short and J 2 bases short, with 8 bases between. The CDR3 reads CASTAIQETQYF. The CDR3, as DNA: TGTGCCAGCACGGCGATTCAAGAGACCCAGTACTTC.

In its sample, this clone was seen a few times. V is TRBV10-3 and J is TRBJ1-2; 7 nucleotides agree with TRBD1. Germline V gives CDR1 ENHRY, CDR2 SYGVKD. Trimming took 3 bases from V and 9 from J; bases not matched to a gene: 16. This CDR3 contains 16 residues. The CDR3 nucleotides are TGTGCCATCAGTGATGGCTCAACGGGGACAGCTTTCCGCTACACCTTC. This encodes CAISDGSTGTAFRYTF.

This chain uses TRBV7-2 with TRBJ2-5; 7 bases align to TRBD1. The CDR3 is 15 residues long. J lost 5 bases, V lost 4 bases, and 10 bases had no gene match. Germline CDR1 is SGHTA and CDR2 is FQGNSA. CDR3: CASSSKTGLTETQYF. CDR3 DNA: TGTGCCAGCAGCTCAAAGACAGGGCTTACGGAGACCCAGTACTTC.

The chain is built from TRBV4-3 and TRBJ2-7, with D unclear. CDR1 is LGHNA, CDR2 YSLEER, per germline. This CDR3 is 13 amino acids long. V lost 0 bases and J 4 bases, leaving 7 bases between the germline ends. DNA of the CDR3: TGCGCCAGCAGCCAAGACAGGCTATACGAGCAGTACTTC. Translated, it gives CASSQDRLYEQYF.

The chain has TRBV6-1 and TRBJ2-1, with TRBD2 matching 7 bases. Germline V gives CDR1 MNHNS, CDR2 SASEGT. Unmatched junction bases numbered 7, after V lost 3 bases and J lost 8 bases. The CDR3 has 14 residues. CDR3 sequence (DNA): TGTGCCAGCAGTGAGGGACTTGGGGGGGATGAGCAGTTCTTC. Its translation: CASSEGLGGDEQFF.

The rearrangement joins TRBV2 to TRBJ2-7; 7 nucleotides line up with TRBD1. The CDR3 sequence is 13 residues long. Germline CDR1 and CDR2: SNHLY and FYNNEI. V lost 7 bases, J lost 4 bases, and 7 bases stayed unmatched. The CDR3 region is CASTEPGQYEQYF. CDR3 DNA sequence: TGTGCCAGCACCGAACCGGGACAGTACGAGCAGTACTTC.

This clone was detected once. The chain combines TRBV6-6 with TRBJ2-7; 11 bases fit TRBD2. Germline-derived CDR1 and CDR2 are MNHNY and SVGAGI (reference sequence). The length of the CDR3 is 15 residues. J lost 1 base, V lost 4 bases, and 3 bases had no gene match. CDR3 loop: CASSSRLAGSYEQYF. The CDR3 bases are TGTGCCAGCAGTTCGAGACTAGCGGGGTCCTACGAGCAGTACTTC.

The CDR3 sequence is CASSPQTRREGLGETQYF. Here the CDR3 DNA reads TGCGCCAGCAGCCCCCAAACTAGGCGGGAGGGCCTAGGAGAGACCCAGTACTTC. This rearrangement joins TRBV4-1 to TRBJ2-5, with 9 bases matching TRBD2. The trim removed 4 bases at V and 4 bases at J, leaving 16 bases unmatched. The CDR3 totals 18 residues. In germline, CDR1 is MGHRA, CDR2 YSYEKL.

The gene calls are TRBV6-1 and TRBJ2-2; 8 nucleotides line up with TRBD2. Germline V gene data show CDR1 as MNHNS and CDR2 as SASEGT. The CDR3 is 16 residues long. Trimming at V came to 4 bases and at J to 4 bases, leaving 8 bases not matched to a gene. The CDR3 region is CASSGIAGSITGELFF. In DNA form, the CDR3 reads TGTGCCAGCAGTGGGATAGCGGGAAGTATCACCGGGGAGCTGTTTTTT.

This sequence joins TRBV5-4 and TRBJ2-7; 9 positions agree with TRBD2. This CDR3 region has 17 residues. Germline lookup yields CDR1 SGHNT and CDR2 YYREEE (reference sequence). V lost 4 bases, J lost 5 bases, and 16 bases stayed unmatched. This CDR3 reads CASSTPPGGRAFDEQYF. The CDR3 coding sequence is TGTGCCAGCAGCACACCACCAGGCGGGAGGGCCTTCGACGAGCAGTACTTC.

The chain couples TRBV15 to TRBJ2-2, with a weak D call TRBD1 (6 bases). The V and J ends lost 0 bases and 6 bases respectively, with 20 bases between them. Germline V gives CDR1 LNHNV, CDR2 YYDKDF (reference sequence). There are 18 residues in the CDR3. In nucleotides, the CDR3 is TGTGCCACCAGCAGAGATCCCCAGGGGTTGATCGGGTCCGGGGAGCTGTTTTTT. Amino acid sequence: CATSRDPQGLIGSGELFF.

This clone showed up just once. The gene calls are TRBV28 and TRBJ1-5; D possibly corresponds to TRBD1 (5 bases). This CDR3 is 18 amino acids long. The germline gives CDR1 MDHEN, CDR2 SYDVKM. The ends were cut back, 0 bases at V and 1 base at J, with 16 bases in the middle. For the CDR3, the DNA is TGTGCCAGCAGTTTATGGGCGGGGGATGGCGGCAGCAATCAGCCCCAGCATTTT. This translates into CASSLWAGDGGSNQPQHF.

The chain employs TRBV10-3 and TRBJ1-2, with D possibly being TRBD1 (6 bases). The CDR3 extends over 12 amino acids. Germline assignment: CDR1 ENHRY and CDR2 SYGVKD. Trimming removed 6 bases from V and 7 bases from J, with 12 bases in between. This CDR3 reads CAISLGTSGYTF. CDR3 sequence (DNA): TGTGCCATCAGCTTGGGGACAAGTGGCTACACCTTC.

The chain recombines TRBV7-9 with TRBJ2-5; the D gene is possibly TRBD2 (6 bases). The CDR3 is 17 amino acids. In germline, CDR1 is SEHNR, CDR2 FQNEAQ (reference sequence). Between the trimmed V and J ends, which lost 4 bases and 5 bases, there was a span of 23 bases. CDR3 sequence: CASSSPQVGARGETQYF. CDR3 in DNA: TGTGCCAGCAGCTCGCCGCAAGTCGGGGCGCGGGGTGAGACCCAGTACTTC.

CDR3 protein: CASSFVTGSTGELFF. Written as DNA, the CDR3 is TGTGCCAGCAGTTTTGTGACAGGGAGCACCGGGGAGCTGTTTTTT. This chain joins TRBV27 and TRBJ2-2; 7 positions agree with TRBD1. The CDR3 consists of 15 residues. V lost 3 bases, J lost 4 bases, and 5 bases stayed unmatched. From germline, CDR1 is MNHEY and CDR2 SMNVEV (reference sequence).

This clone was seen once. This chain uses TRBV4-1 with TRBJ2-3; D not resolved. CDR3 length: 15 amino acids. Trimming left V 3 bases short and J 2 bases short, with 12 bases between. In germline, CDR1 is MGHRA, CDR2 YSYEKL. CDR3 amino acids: CASSQYTRFTDTQYF. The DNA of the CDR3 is TGCGCCAGCAGCCAGTATACCCGGTTCACAGATACGCAGTATTTT.

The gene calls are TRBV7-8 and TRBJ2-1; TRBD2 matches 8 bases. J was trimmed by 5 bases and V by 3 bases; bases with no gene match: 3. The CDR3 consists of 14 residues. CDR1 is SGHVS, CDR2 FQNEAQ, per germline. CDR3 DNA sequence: TGTGCCAGCAGCTTTGTAGCGGGGAACAATGAGCAGTTCTTC. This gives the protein CASSFVAGNNEQFF.

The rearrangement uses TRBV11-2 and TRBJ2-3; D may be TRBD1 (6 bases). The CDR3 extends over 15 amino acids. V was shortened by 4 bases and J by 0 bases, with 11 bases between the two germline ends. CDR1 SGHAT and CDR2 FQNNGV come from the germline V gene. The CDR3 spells CASSSRTASTDTQYF. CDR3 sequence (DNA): TGTGCCAGCAGCTCACGGACAGCCAGCACAGATACGCAGTATTTT.

CDR3 sequence (DNA): TGTGCCAGCAGTCTGGGAATTGCTGGAAACACCATATATTTT. Its protein product is CASSLGIAGNTIYF. V is TRBV2 and J is TRBJ1-3; D gene ambiguous. Germline CDR1 reads SNHLY; CDR2 reads FYNNEI. The CDR3 covers 14 residues. V was trimmed by 5 bases and J by 2 bases, leaving 10 bases between them.

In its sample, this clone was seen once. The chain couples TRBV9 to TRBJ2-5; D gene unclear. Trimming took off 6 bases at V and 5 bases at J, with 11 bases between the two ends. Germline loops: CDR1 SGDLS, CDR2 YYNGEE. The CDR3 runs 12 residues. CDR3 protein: CASTGDWETQYF. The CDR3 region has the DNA TGTGCCAGCACTGGGGATTGGGAGACCCAGTACTTC.

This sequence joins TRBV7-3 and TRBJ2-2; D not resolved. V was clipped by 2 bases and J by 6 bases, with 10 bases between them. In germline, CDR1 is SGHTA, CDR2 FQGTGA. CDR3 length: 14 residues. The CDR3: CASSLSRAAGELFF. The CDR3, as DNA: TGTGCCAGCAGCTTATCTAGGGCGGCCGGGGAGCTGTTTTTT.

CDR3 bases: TGTGCCAGCAGCTTAGTTTGGACGGACTATGGCTACACCTTC. Translation gives CASSLVWTDYGYTF. The chain combines TRBV7-2 with TRBJ1-2, with D uncertain. Germline V lookup: CDR1 SGHTA, CDR2 FQGNSA. This CDR3 has 14 amino acids. V was shortened by 1 base and J by 3 bases, with 9 bases between the two germline ends.

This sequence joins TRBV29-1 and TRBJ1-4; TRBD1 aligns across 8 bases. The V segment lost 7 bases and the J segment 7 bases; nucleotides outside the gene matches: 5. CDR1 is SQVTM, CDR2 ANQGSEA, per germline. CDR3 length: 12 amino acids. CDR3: CSASGQGEKLFF. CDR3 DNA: TGCAGCGCCTCCGGACAGGGTGAAAAACTGTTTTTT.